These T cell receptor beta chains were read from a single sample in a study of blood T cell repertoires in COVID-19. Data came from immunoSEQ multiplex PCR; TCRdb stores just in-frame clones and leaves some out. This table has under 150,000 clones, over 75% appearing once. The source material was peripheral blood. These receptors originate from a woman aged 60-70 years with active COVID-19. Each CDR3 is given with its conserved first and last residue.

J | V | CDR3
TRBJ2-1 | TRBV10-3 | CAISDPPDRGLSDEQFF
TRBJ2-5 | TRBV3-1/TRBV3-2 | CASSQAGQGVETQYF
TRBJ1-2 | TRBV6-2/TRBV6-3 | CASSRRGQGASGGYTF
TRBJ1-1 | TRBV6-1 | CASSEAWTGRAFF
TRBJ2-2 | TRBV7-8 | CASISTSRWRTDTGELFF
TRBJ2-1 | TRBV27 | CASRGLAGGVLLVHEQFF
TRBJ2-7 | TRBV24-1 | CATSDGQGSSYEQYF
TRBJ2-3 | TRBV29-1 | CSVRLAGGLQGSTDTQYF
TRBJ1-2 | TRBV12-3/TRBV12-4 | CASTLQGGGYTF
TRBJ2-4 | TRBV19 | CASSSLGQGEGIQYF
TRBJ1-5 | TRBV30 | CAWSVRGTGVQPQHF
TRBJ2-1 | TRBV11-2 | CASSPLTGYNEQFF
TRBJ2-1 | TRBV7-8 | CASSFGSLQGAAYNEQFF
TRBJ1-2 | TRBV5-1 | CASSLDTGGYGYTF
TRBJ2-4 | TRBV6-5 | CASRERAGPDIQYF
TRBJ1-2 | TRBV28 | CASSGTAGGKNYGYTF
TRBJ1-4 | TRBV7-8 | CASSLVAGLYEKLFF
TRBJ2-1 | TRBV28 | CASSLEAVNEQFF
TRBJ1-1 | TRBV28 | CASSQNRGRAGTEAFF
TRBJ2-7 | TRBV2 | CASSRDIPEQYF
TRBJ2-1 | TRBV7-2 | CASSSGTSGRVRNEQFF
TRBJ2-3 | TRBV7-2 | CASSLYTDTQYF
TRBJ2-7 | TRBV9 | CASSVLGLAEDYEQYF
TRBJ2-5 | TRBV7-2 | CASSPREYQETQYF
TRBJ1-2 | TRBV5-1 | CASSLVDRVYGYTF
TRBJ2-3 | TRBV9 | CASSSRTGTDTQYF
TRBJ2-2 | TRBV18 | CASSPRASTNTGELFF
TRBJ1-4 | TRBV4-2 | CASSHDRGNEKLFF
TRBJ2-7 | TRBV7-2 | CASSLVRGGEQYF
TRBJ2-1 | TRBV6-2/TRBV6-3 | CASSKSAPGRSYNEQFF
TRBJ1-5 | TRBV6-2/TRBV6-3 | CASSYRAGDQPQHF
TRBJ2-7 | TRBV7-9 | CASSNSYEQYF
TRBJ1-5 | TRBV10-3 | CAISRTGDQPQHF
TRBJ2-3 | TRBV27 | CASSEFSGSGTDTQYF
TRBJ1-4 | TRBV28 | CASSSGSTNEKLFF
TRBJ1-2 | TRBV6-5 | CASSYSSRGSYTF
TRBJ2-3 | TRBV28 | CASSSSGAGVVDTQYF
TRBJ2-3 | TRBV11-2 | CASSLDHSLGPDTQYF